The 26 T cell receptor beta chains below all came from one sample that was sequenced in a study of technical replicates of blood from several donors. TCRdb's table, derived via immunoSEQ multiplex PCR, lists solely in-frame clones and lacks some. The data contain approximately 82,000 clones, around 94% of them singletons. The sample taken for sequencing was T cells isolated from PBMCs. Receptors were obtained from a human donor in good health.

V is TRBV10-3 and J is TRBJ1-2; D unclear. With 3 bases removed from V and 2 bases from J, the gap between germline ends came to 13 bases. The CDR3 extends over 15 amino acids. The germline gives CDR1 ENHRY, CDR2 SYGVKD. In nucleotides, the CDR3 is TGTGCCATCAGTGACGAGGCAGCCCTAAACTATGGCTACACCTTC. Its translation is CAISDEAALNYGYTF.

This chain joins TRBV5-1 and TRBJ2-1; 7 positions match TRBD2. CDR3 length: 16 amino acids. The germline CDR1 and CDR2 sequences are SGHRS and YFSETQ. V was pared by 4 bases and J by 2 bases, with 9 bases of the junction left unmatched. The DNA for the CDR3 is TGCGCCAGCAGCCCCGGGGACTACGGAACCTACAATGAGCAGTTCTTC. As protein: CASSPGDYGTYNEQFF.

This chain connects TRBV11-1 to TRBJ2-7; D gene unclear. Germline V gene lookup returns CDR1 SGHAT and CDR2 FQDESV (reference sequence). The CDR3 is made up of 15 amino acids. Trimming left V 8 bases short and J 1 base short, with 18 bases between. CDR3 in amino acids: CASRNSLDASYEQYF. CDR3 nucleotides: TGTGCCAGCCGAAATAGCCTTGACGCATCCTACGAGCAGTACTTC. Looking up the rest from reference TRBV11-1 and TRBJ2-7 gives the full variable domain: EAEVAQSPRYKITEKSQAVAFWCDPISGHATLYWYRQILGQGPELLVQFQDESVVDDSQLPKDRFSAERLKGVDSTLKIQPAELGDSAMYLCASRNSLDASYEQYFGPGTRLTVT.

V gene TRBV15 combines with J gene TRBJ2-5, with D perhaps TRBD2 (6 bases). Deletions cut 0 bases from V and 4 bases from J, with 12 bases between. Germline V gives CDR1 LNHNV, CDR2 YYDKDF (reference sequence). The CDR3 consists of 15 residues. CDR3 region: CATSRERGWTETQYF. The CDR3 DNA is TGTGCCACCAGCAGAGAGCGGGGCTGGACAGAGACCCAGTACTTC.

The CDR3 nucleotides read TGTGCCAGCAGCCTTCTAGGGACAGGGGGGGGCGATGAGCAGTTCTTC. Translating it yields CASSLLGTGGGDEQFF. This chain connects TRBV11-3 to TRBJ2-1; 11 bases fit TRBD1. Germline V gene lookup returns CDR1 SGHNT and CDR2 YENEEA. J gave up 8 bases and V 5 bases, and 11 bases lay outside the gene matches. CDR3 length equals 16 residues. Full variable domain (missing parts from reference TRBV11-3 and TRBJ2-1): EAGVVQSPRYKIIEKKQPVAFWCNPISGHNTLYWYLQNLGQGPELLIRYENEEAVDDSQLPKDRFSAERLKGVDSTLKIQPAELGDSAVYLCASSLLGTGGGDEQFFGPGTRLTVL.

The V gene is TRBV28, the J gene TRBJ1-5, with unresolved D. V was cut by 3 bases and J by 4 bases, with 7 bases left in between. CDR3 size: 13 residues. Germline values: CDR1 MDHEN, CDR2 SYDVKM. This CDR3 reads CASSFQENQPQHF. For the CDR3, the DNA is TGTGCCAGCAGTTTCCAGGAAAATCAGCCCCAGCATTTT.

This chain links TRBV27 with TRBJ2-5, with a tentative D call TRBD2 (5 bases). Germline CDR1 MNHEY, CDR2 SMNVEV (reference sequence). V lost 8 bases and J 3 bases, leaving 7 bases between the germline ends. The CDR3 length is 11 residues. The DNA of the CDR3 is TGTGCCAGCCGGGATAAAGAGACCCAGTACTTC. It encodes CASRDKETQYF.

This rearrangement joins TRBV7-9 to TRBJ2-1; 8 bases map to TRBD2. Trimming cost V 2 bases and J 5 bases; bases outside gene matches: 8. There are 16 residues in the CDR3. Per the germline V gene, CDR1 is SEHNR and CDR2 is FQNEAQ (reference sequence). The CDR3 region has the DNA TGTGCCAGCAGCTTATCCTGGCGGGAGGCACACAATGAGCAGTTCTTC. This gives the protein CASSLSWREAHNEQFF.

This clone has a single count. J is TRBJ2-7 and V is TRBV5-5; D uncertain. This CDR3 has 14 amino acids. Germline-derived CDR1 and CDR2 are SGHKS and YYEKEE (reference sequence). V gave up 0 bases and J gave up 0 bases, with 7 bases separating them. The CDR3 sequence is CASSLDRSSYEQYF. DNA of the CDR3: TGTGCCAGCAGCTTGGACAGAAGCTCCTACGAGCAGTACTTC.

This chain uses TRBV6-5 with TRBJ1-2, with D possibly being TRBD1 (5 bases). Germline lookup yields CDR1 MNHEY and CDR2 SVGAGI. The CDR3 extends over 15 amino acids. Between the trimmed V and J ends, which lost 0 bases and 4 bases, there was a span of 12 bases. CDR3: CASSYSKGYSYGYTF. The CDR3, as DNA: TGTGCCAGCAGTTACTCCAAGGGGTATAGCTATGGCTACACCTTC.

V is TRBV12-5 and J is TRBJ2-1; 7 bases are a match to TRBD1. V gave up 7 bases and J gave up 5 bases; unmatched junction bases: 14. This CDR3 region has 16 residues. In germline, CDR1 is LGHNT, CDR2 FRNRAP. The chain's CDR3 is CASANIPGQLNNEQFF. Here the CDR3 DNA reads TGTGCTAGTGCTAACATTCCGGGACAGTTGAACAATGAGCAGTTCTTC. The full variable domain, its missing parts supplied by reference TRBV12-5 and TRBJ2-1, is DARVTQTPRHKVTEMGQEVTMRCQPILGHNTVFWYRQTMMQGLELLAYFRNRAPLDDSGMPKDRFSAEMPDATLATLKIQPSEPRDSAVYFCASANIPGQLNNEQFFGPGTRLTVL.

This sequence joins TRBV11-3 and TRBJ2-1, with TRBD1 matching over 9 bases. CDR1 is SGHNT and CDR2 is YENEEA in the germline V gene. The V and J ends lost 6 bases and 5 bases, in that order; junction bases with no gene match: 2. This CDR3 contains 13 residues. The CDR3 bases are TGTGCCAGCAGGCGGACAGGGGACAATGAGCAGTTCTTC. This gives the protein CASRRTGDNEQFF.

The chain recombines TRBV5-1 with TRBJ2-3, with D perhaps matching TRBD2 (7 bases). V lost 0 bases and J lost 4, with 12 bases in between. The CDR3 is 15 residues long. The germline V gene encodes CDR1 SGHRS and CDR2 YFSETQ. In DNA, the CDR3 is TGCGCCAGCAGCTTGGCTGGGGGGGCCCCAGATACGCAGTATTTT. Encoded protein: CASSLAGGAPDTQYF.

V is TRBV6-5 and J is TRBJ2-5; a weak D match, TRBD1 (5 bases). This CDR3 is built from 15 residues. With 2 bases removed from V and 1 base from J, the gap between germline ends came to 11 bases. Per the germline V gene, CDR1 is MNHEY and CDR2 is SVGAGI. The CDR3 loop is CASSYGDSFQETQYF. The CDR3 DNA reads TGTGCCAGCAGTTACGGAGACAGTTTCCAAGAGACCCAGTACTTC.

The CDR3 sequence: CASSPRGVGNQPQHF. The DNA for the CDR3 is TGTGCCAGCAGTCCCCGGGGGGTCGGCAATCAGCCCCAGCATTTT. The chain uses TRBV6-5 and TRBJ1-5, with D possibly TRBD1 on 5 matching bases. The ends were cut back, 5 bases at V and 2 bases at J, with 13 bases in the middle. The V gene's germline CDR1 is MNHEY and CDR2 SVGAGI. CDR3 size: 15 residues.

As DNA, the CDR3 is TGCGCCAGCAGCACCTACCCCCAAGGACAGGGATTCACTGAAGCTTTCTTT. Translation: CASSTYPQGQGFTEAFF. The chain carries TRBV5-1 and TRBJ1-1; 8 bases map to TRBD1. The germline gives CDR1 SGHRS, CDR2 YFSETQ. J gave up 4 bases and V 4 bases, and 15 bases lay outside the gene matches. The CDR3 has 17 residues.

The J gene is TRBJ1-5, the V gene TRBV6-9; 8 bases align to TRBD1. CDR3 size: 16 residues. The J segment lost 7 bases and the V segment lost 7 bases, leaving 15 bases of the junction unmatched. Looked up from germline, CDR1 is MNHGY and CDR2 is SVAAGI. CDR3 in amino acids: CASNVPGQGQWQPQHF. CDR3 DNA: TGTGCCAGCAACGTCCCCGGACAGGGTCAGTGGCAGCCCCAGCATTTT.

The chain is built from TRBV2 and TRBJ2-5, with 7 bases that match TRBD1. The germline gives CDR1 SNHLY, CDR2 FYNNEI. This CDR3 contains 14 residues. Losses at the gene ends were 5 bases for V and 3 bases for J; bases not matched to a gene: 6. CDR3 amino acids: CASSILTGEETQYF. The DNA for the CDR3 is TGTGCCAGCAGTATTCTTACAGGGGAAGAGACCCAGTACTTC.

V and J are TRBV5-1 and TRBJ2-1, with TRBD2 matching over 12 bases. Germline V CDR1 and CDR2: SGHRS, YFSETQ. The CDR3 length is 15 residues. V lost 0 bases to trimming and J lost 5 bases; unmatched junction nucleotides: 0. DNA for the CDR3: TGCGCCAGCAGCTTGGGACTAGCGGGAGACAATGAGCAGTTCTTC. It codes for CASSLGLAGDNEQFF.

The rearrangement joins TRBV7-9 to TRBJ2-1, with D possibly being TRBD2 (5 bases). The germline V and J ends were trimmed by 2 bases and 3 bases, with 11 bases remaining between them. The CDR3 length is 15 residues. CDR1 is SEHNR, CDR2 FQNEAQ, per germline (reference sequence). The CDR3 is CASSLSGDYYNEQFF. The CDR3 DNA sequence: TGTGCCAGCAGCTTATCAGGCGACTACTACAATGAGCAGTTCTTC.

V and J are TRBV5-1 and TRBJ2-5, with D possibly TRBD2 on 6 matching bases. Germline V lookup: CDR1 SGHRS, CDR2 YFSETQ. This CDR3 contains 17 residues. Trimming pared 0 bases from V and 2 bases from J, leaving 17 bases between. In DNA, the CDR3 is TGCGCCAGCAGCTTGGGCGATGGGGGGATGAAACAAGAGACCCAGTACTTC. Translated: CASSLGDGGMKQETQYF.

The J gene is TRBJ2-1, the V gene TRBV4-1; 8 nucleotides agree with TRBD1. Germline CDR1 MGHRA, CDR2 YSYEKL. V was pared by 2 bases and J by 5 bases, with 8 bases of the junction left unmatched. The CDR3 spans 16 residues. In nucleotides, the CDR3 is TGCGCCAGCAGCCAACCCTTGGACAGGGCGAACAATGAGCAGTTCTTC. Protein: CASSQPLDRANNEQFF.

The chain links TRBV12-5 to TRBJ1-5; tentative D call: TRBD1 (6 bases). V was shortened by 0 bases and J by 0 bases, with 18 bases between the two germline ends. This CDR3 region has 19 residues. The germline V gene has CDR1 LGHNT and CDR2 FRNRAP. CDR3 nucleotides: TGTGCTAGTGGTTTGGTAAGGGGGTCCGAAGGGAATAGCAATCAGCCCCAGCATTTT. It codes for CASGLVRGSEGNSNQPQHF.

The gene calls are TRBV27 and TRBJ2-7, with 13 bases that match TRBD2. This CDR3 is built from 16 residues. With V trimmed by 4 bases and J by 2 bases, 5 bases remained unmatched. The germline V gene has CDR1 MNHEY and CDR2 SMNVEV (reference sequence). In nucleotides, the CDR3 is TGTGCCAGCAGTTCGGGACTAGCGGGATTACCCTACGAGCAGTACTTC. Translation: CASSSGLAGLPYEQYF.

The J gene is TRBJ2-7, the V gene TRBV5-4; 7 bases are a match to TRBD1. Trimming at V came to 3 bases and at J to 5 bases, leaving 8 bases not matched to a gene. CDR3 length equals 14 residues. Germline V gene data show CDR1 as SGHNT and CDR2 as YYREEE (reference sequence). The CDR3 bases are TGTGCCAGCAGCTCACCGACAGGGTCAAACGAGCAGTACTTC. Translated, it gives CASSSPTGSNEQYF.

The J gene is TRBJ1-4, the V gene TRBV4-1; D is ambiguous. Trimming cost V 0 bases and J 8 bases, with 4 bases left between them. The CDR3 has 12 amino acids. Germline CDR1 reads MGHRA; CDR2 reads YSYEKL. The CDR3 region is CASSQDREKLFF. The CDR3 DNA sequence: TGCGCCAGCAGCCAAGACCGGGAAAAACTGTTTTTT.